The rows below give T cell receptor beta chains drawn from one sample of a study of early stage breast cancer tumors. Sequencing was performed with immunoSEQ multiplex PCR; in TCRdb, only in-frame clones are kept and a portion is missing. Among tens of thousands of clones listed, roughly three quarters were seen once. Sequenced input: blood. The origin of the receptors is a person in their sixties or seventies with breast cancer. Each CDR3 is given with its conserved first and last residue. A D gene is named only where the DNA matches it firmly. Only some rows state a clone size, as once, few, many or a class for expanded clones.

V	J	D	size	DNA	CDR3
TRBV28	TRBJ2-3	NA	NA	TGTGCCAGCAGTGGAGGCAGGGTGGGCACGCAGTATTTT	CASSGGRVGTQYF
TRBV5-1	TRBJ1-3	NA	few	TGCGCCAGCAGCTTGGCGTCACGAAACACCATATATTTT	CASSLASRNTIYF
TRBV9	TRBJ1-1	NA	few	TGTGCCAGCAGCGTAGGGTCGAACACTGAAGCTTTCTTT	CASSVGSNTEAFF
TRBV7-6	TRBJ2-5	TRBD2	NA	TGTGCCAGCAGCCCCCTAGGGCTAGCGGAATACCAAGAGACCCAGTACTTC	CASSPLGLAEYQETQYF
TRBV5-6	TRBJ2-7	TRBD2	NA	TGTGCCAGCAGCTCTACCCACGGACTAGGGTTAACCGAGCAGTACTTC	CASSSTHGLGLTEQYF
TRBV15	TRBJ1-1	TRBD1	NA	TGTGCCACCAGCAATCAGGACAGGGTCGACACTGAAGCTTTCTTT	CATSNQDRVDTEAFF
TRBV19	TRBJ2-6	NA	once	TGTGCCAGTAGTATAAGTTCGACTGGGGCCAACGTCCTGACTTTC	CASSISSTGANVLTF
TRBV19	TRBJ2-1	NA	NA	TGTGCCAGTAGTATGGAAAGAACCTACAATGAGCAGTTCTTC	CASSMERTYNEQFF
TRBV7-2	TRBJ2-5	NA	NA	TGTGCCAGCAGCTTAGAGGGGGGGGGACGAGAGACCCAGTACTTC	CASSLEGGGRETQYF
TRBV19	TRBJ2-5	NA	once	TGTGCCAGTACCTCGACTAGGGGAGAGACCCAGTACTTC	CASTSTRGETQYF
TRBV18	TRBJ1-1	NA	NA	TGTGCCAGCTCACCACCTACGGGGCCTGAAGCTTTCTTT	CASSPPTGPEAFF
TRBV9	TRBJ2-1	NA	NA	TGTGCCAGTTCCGGGGTCAGCTCCTACAATGAGCAGTTCTTC	CASSGVSSYNEQFF
TRBV28	TRBJ2-6	TRBD2	NA	TGTGCCAGCATCACGGGGGGAGCTGGGGCCAACGTCCTGACTTTC	CASITGGAGANVLTF
TRBV19	TRBJ1-4	NA	NA	TGTGCCAGTAGTAACACCGCAGCTAAGAGCTTTCGTGAAAAACTGTTTTTT	CASSNTAAKSFREKLFF
TRBV7-2	TRBJ1-4	NA	NA	TGTGCCAGCAGCTTAAGTCTTGGGGGCGTAGGTCCTAATGAAAAACTGTTTTTT	CASSLSLGGVGPNEKLFF
TRBV7-2	TRBJ2-6	NA	NA	TGTGCCAGCAGCTCCTTCTCTGGGGCCAACGTCCTGACTTTC	CASSSFSGANVLTF
TRBV7-9	TRBJ1-2	NA	NA	TGTGCCAGCAGCTTAACGGGAAGCCCCCTGGGCTACACCTTC	CASSLTGSPLGYTF
TRBV7-2	TRBJ2-2	NA	NA	TGTGCCAGCAGCTTAGCCGGTACCGGGGAGCTGTTTTTT	CASSLAGTGELFF
TRBV7-6	TRBJ1-4	TRBD1	once	TGTGCCAGCAGCTCCGGACAGGGCAATGAAAAACTGTTTTTT	CASSSGQGNEKLFF
TRBV4-1	TRBJ2-3	NA	NA	TGCGCCAGCAGCCAGCGACTATCCCAGGGGATTGGGAACACAGATACGCAGTATTTT	CASSQRLSQGIGNTDTQYF
TRBV18	TRBJ2-3	NA	NA	TGTGCCAGCTCAACGGAAAGCACAGATACGCAGTATTTT	CASSTESTDTQYF
TRBV7-9	TRBJ2-1	TRBD2	NA	TGTGCCAGCAGCTTAGCGACTAGCGGGGTCAATGAGCAGTTCTTC	CASSLATSGVNEQFF
TRBV5-1	TRBJ2-2	NA	NA	TGCGCCAGCAGCCTGGACGGGTTTAACACCGGGGAGCTGTTTTTT	CASSLDGFNTGELFF
TRBV7-9	TRBJ2-7	TRBD2	once	TGTGCCAGCAGCTTGGCGGGACTAGCGCGGGACGAGCAGTACTTC	CASSLAGLARDEQYF
TRBV4-1	TRBJ2-5	NA	NA	TGCGCCAGCAGTCTCGGGCCAGCGGAGACCCAGTACTTC	CASSLGPAETQYF
TRBV25-1	TRBJ2-1	TRBD2	NA	TGTGCCAGCAGTGATCCGGGAGGGCCCCTTAATGAGCAGTTCTTC	CASSDPGGPLNEQFF
TRBV5-4	TRBJ2-1	NA	NA	TGTGCCAGCAGCCCGGACACGTACAATGAGCAGTTCTTC	CASSPDTYNEQFF
TRBV5-1	TRBJ1-2	NA	NA	TGCGCCAGCAGCTCAGGGAGCTATGGCTACACCTTC	CASSSGSYGYTF
TRBV9	TRBJ1-3	NA	few	TGTGCCAGCAGCGCCCAGCCAGGATCTGGAAACACCATATATTTT	CASSAQPGSGNTIYF
TRBV5-4	TRBJ1-1	NA	NA	TGTGCCAGCAGCTTTGACCCGGGACGAAAAACTGAAGCTTTCTTT	CASSFDPGRKTEAFF
TRBV30	TRBJ1-1	TRBD1	once	TGTGCCTTCCGGACAGGGATGAACGCTGAAGCTTTCTTT	CAFRTGMNAEAFF
TRBV7-2	TRBJ2-1	TRBD2	NA	TGTGCCAGCAGCTTAGCTGGTAGCGGGAGACGGAATGAGCAGTTCTTC	CASSLAGSGRRNEQFF
TRBV7-3	TRBJ2-3	TRBD1	NA	TGTGCCAGCAGCCCGCAGGGGGCCGATACGCAGTATTTT	CASSPQGADTQYF
TRBV19	TRBJ1-5	NA	NA	TGTGCCAGTAGTCAGTGGGGGGGGATAAGCAATCAGCCCCAGCATTTT	CASSQWGGISNQPQHF
TRBV2	TRBJ1-3	NA	NA	TGTGCCATTCTCCCTCGCGATTCTGGAAACACCATATATTTT	CAILPRDSGNTIYF
TRBV19	TRBJ2-3	NA	NA	TGTGCCAGTAGTACCGACGGGGGTCCGACCCAGTATTTT	CASSTDGGPTQYF
TRBV11-3	TRBJ2-1	TRBD2	once	TGTGCCAGCAGCTTTCTAGCGGGAGACTACAATGAGCAGTTCTTC	CASSFLAGDYNEQFF
TRBV27	TRBJ2-7	TRBD2	NA	TGTGCCAGCAGTTCCGGGACTAGCTACGAGCAGTACTTC	CASSSGTSYEQYF
TRBV27	TRBJ1-5	NA	NA	TGTGCCAGCGCCCAAGCGCGGGGGCAGCCCCAGCATTTT	CASAQARGQPQHF
TRBV7-8	TRBJ2-7	TRBD1	NA	TGTGCCAGCAGCTTTGCGACAGGGAACTACGAGCAGTACTTC	CASSFATGNYEQYF
TRBV2	TRBJ2-1	TRBD2	NA	TGTGCCAGCAGCGGACTAGCCTTGAATGAGCAGTTCTTC	CASSGLALNEQFF
TRBV11-2	TRBJ1-1	TRBD1	NA	TGTGCCAGCAGCTCCAAGGGGGCTAGGCCTACTGAAGCTTTCTTT	CASSSKGARPTEAFF